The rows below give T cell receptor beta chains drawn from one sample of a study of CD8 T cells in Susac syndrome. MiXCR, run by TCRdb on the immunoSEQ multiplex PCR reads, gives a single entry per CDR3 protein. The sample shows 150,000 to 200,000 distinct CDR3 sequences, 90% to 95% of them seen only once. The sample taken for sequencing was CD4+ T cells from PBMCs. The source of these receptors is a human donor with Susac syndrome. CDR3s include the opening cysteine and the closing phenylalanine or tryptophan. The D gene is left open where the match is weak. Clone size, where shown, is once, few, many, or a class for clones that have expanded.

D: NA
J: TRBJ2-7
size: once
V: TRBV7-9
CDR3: CASSLASGLTYEQYF
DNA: TGTGCCAGCAGCTTAGCGTCGGGACTTACCTACGAGCAGTACTTC

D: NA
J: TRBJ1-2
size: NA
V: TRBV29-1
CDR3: CSVLDINYGYTF
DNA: TGCAGCGTTCTCGACATTAACTATGGCTACACCTTC

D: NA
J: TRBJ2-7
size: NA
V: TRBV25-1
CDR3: CASSDPRRRSDYEQYF
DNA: TGTGCCAGCAGTGATCCAAGACGGCGCTCCGACTACGAGCAGTACTTC

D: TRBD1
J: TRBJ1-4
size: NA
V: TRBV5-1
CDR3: CASSAGGGSNEKLFF
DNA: TGCGCCAGCAGCGCAGGGGGCGGCTCTAATGAAAAACTGTTTTTT

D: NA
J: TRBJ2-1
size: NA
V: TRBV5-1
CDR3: CASSPQGSYNEQFF
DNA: TGCGCCAGCAGCCCGCAAGGCTCCTACAATGAGCAGTTCTTC

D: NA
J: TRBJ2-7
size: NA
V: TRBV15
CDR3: CATTRGSSYEQYF
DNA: TGTGCCACCACCCGGGGAAGCTCCTACGAGCAGTACTTC

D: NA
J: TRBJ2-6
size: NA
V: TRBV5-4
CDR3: CASSSASSGANVLTF
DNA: TGTGCCAGCAGCTCGGCCTCCTCTGGGGCCAACGTCCTGACTTTC

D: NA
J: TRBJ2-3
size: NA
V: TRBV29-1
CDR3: CSGGRATDTQYF
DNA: TGCAGCGGGGGGCGGGCCACAGATACGCAGTATTTT

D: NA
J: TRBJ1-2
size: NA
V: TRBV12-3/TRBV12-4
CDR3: CASRLTATYGYTF
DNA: TGTGCCAGCAGGCTCACAGCGACCTATGGCTACACCTTC

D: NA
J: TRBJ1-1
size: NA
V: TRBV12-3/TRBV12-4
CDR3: CASRYGPSNTEAFF
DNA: TGTGCCAGCAGATACGGACCCTCGAACACTGAAGCTTTCTTT

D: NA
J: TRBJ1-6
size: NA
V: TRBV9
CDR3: CASSVDTNGSPLHF
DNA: TGTGCCAGCAGCGTAGACACAAACGGTTCACCCCTCCACTTT

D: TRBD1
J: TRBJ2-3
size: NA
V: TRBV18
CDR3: CASSPPGQGTDTQYF
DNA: TGTGCCAGCTCACCACCGGGACAGGGCACAGATACGCAGTATTTT

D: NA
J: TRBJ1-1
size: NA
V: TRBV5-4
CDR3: CASSLGPQVNTEAFF
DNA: TGTGCCAGCAGCTTGGGTCCACAGGTAAACACTGAAGCTTTCTTT

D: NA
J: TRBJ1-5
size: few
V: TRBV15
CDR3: CATSRVDRNQPQHF
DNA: TGTGCCACCAGCAGAGTTGACAGAAATCAGCCCCAGCATTTT

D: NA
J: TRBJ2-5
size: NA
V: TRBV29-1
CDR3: CSVGQSETQYF
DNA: TGCAGCGTTGGGCAGAGTGAGACCCAGTACTTC

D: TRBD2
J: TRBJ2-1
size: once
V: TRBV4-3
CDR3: CASSQVLGLAGHNEQFF
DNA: TGCGCCAGCAGCCAAGTTCTAGGACTAGCGGGGCACAATGAGCAGTTCTTC

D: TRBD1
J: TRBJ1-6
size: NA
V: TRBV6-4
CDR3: CASSFDRAETSPLHF
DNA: TGTGCCAGCAGTTTCGACAGGGCCGAAACTTCACCCCTCCACTTT

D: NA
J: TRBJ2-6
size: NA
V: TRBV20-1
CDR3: CSARVTGANVLTF
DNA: TGCAGTGCTAGGGTTACTGGGGCCAACGTCCTGACTTTC

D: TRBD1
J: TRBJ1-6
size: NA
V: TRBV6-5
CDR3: CASIAYRGNSPLHF
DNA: TGTGCCAGCATTGCCTACAGGGGGAATTCACCCCTCCACTTT

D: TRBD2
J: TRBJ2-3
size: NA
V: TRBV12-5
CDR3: CASGLWLAGTDTQYF
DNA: TGTGCTAGTGGTTTGTGGCTAGCGGGTACAGATACGCAGTATTTT

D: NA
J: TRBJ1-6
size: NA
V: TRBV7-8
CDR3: CASSLEGNRNSPLHF
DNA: TGTGCCAGCAGCTTAGAGGGGAACAGAAATTCACCCCTCCACTTT

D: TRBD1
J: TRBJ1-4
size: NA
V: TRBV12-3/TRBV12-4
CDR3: CASSFRDRLSGKLFF
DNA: TGTGCCAGCAGTTTCCGGGACAGGTTGTCTGGAAAACTGTTTTTT

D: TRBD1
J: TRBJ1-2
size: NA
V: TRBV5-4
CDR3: CASSTGTGLFYGYTF
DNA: TGTGCCAGCAGCACTGGGACAGGACTGTTCTATGGCTACACCTTC

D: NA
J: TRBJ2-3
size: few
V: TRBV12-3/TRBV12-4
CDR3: CASSSPRGASTDTQYF
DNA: TGTGCCAGCAGTTCCCCCCGGGGCGCGAGCACAGATACGCAGTATTTT

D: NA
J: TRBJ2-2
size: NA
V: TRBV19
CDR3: CASRTGQVYGELFF
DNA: TGTGCCAGCCGAACGGGGCAGGTTTACGGGGAGCTGTTTTTT

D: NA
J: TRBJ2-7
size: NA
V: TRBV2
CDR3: CASSALLLTGEQYF
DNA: TGTGCCAGCAGTGCCCTTTTACTGACGGGGGAGCAGTACTTC

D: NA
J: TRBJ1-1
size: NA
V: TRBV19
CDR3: CASSIYPGAAFF
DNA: TGTGCCAGTAGTATTTATCCTGGTGCGGCTTTCTTT